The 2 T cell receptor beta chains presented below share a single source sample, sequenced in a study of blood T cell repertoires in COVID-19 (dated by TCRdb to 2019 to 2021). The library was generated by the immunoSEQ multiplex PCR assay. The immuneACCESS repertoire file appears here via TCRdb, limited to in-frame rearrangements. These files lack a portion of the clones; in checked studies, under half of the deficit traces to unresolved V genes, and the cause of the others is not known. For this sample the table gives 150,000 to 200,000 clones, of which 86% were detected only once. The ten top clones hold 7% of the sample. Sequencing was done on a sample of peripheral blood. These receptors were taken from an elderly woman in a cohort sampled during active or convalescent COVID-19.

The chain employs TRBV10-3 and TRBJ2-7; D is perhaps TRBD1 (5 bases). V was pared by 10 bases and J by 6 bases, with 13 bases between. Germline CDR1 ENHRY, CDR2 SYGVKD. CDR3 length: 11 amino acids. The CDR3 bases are TGTGCCACGAAGACAGACGCCGAGCAGTACTTC. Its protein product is CATKTDAEQYF.

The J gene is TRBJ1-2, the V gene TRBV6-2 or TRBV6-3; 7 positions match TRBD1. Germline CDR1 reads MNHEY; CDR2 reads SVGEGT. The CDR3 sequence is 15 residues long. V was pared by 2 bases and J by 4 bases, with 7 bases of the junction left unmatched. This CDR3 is CASSYKGAKLYGYTF. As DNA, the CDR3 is TGTGCCAGCAGTTACAAGGGGGCGAAGCTCTATGGCTACACCTTC.